These 2 T cell receptor beta chains came from one sample sequenced in a study of cytomegalovirus exposure and HLA in healthy donors (dated by TCRdb to 2016 to 2017). The library came from the immunoSEQ multiplex PCR assay. The multiplex PCR relied on a mix of 60 forward primers for TCR Vbeta segments and 13 reverse primers for TCR Jbeta segments. TCRdb stores this immuneACCESS table with in-frame sequences only. Part of the clones is absent; in the studies checked, under half of the shortfall reflects unresolved V genes, and no reason is known for the rest. In all, the sample holds approximately 170,000 clones, and 80% to 85% of those were seen once. The ten largest make up 1.2% of the sample. Sequencing input: PBMCs. These receptor sequences come from a boy aged 2-9 years in good health and CMV-seronegative.

This chain connects TRBV5-6 to TRBJ1-5, with 8 bases lining up with TRBD1. Trimming at V came to 3 bases and at J to 6 bases, leaving 2 bases not matched to a gene. The CDR3 covers 13 residues. Looked up from germline, CDR1 is SGHDT and CDR2 is YYEEEE. CDR3 coding DNA: TGTGCCAGCAGCTCAGGGGGCGGTCAGCCCCAGCATTTT. Amino acid sequence: CASSSGGGQPQHF.

The chain joins TRBV9 to TRBJ1-2; the D is unclear. Germline lookup yields CDR1 SGDLS and CDR2 YYNGEE. This CDR3 region has 13 residues. Trimming left V 0 bases short and J 4 bases short, with 7 bases between. CDR3 in amino acids: CASSVDGIYGYTF. The CDR3 nucleotides are TGTGCCAGCAGCGTAGACGGGATCTATGGCTACACCTTC.